These 30 T cell receptor beta chains share one sample of origin, sequenced in a study of blood T cell repertoires in COVID-19. Libraries were prepared by immunoSEQ multiplex PCR; TCRdb keeps only in-frame clonotypes and omits some of them. The sample shows 200,000 to 250,000 clones, more than 75% of them seen only once. Input material: peripheral blood. The source of these receptors is a woman aged 30 to 39 who had recovered from COVID-19.

The rearrangement links TRBV19 to TRBJ2-2, with 8 bases matching TRBD1. Germline CDR1 reads LNHDA; CDR2 reads SQIVND (reference sequence). V was pared by 5 bases and J by 1 base, with 9 bases of the junction left unmatched. The CDR3 is made up of 17 amino acids. CDR3: CASSPDGQGGNTGELFF. As DNA, the CDR3 is TGTGCCAGTAGTCCAGACGGACAGGGAGGGAACACCGGGGAGCTGTTTTTT. The complete variable domain, with remaining parts taken from reference TRBV19 and TRBJ2-2, reads DGGITQSPKYLFRKEGQNVTLSCEQNLNHDAMYWYRQDPGQGLRLIYYSQIVNDFQKGDIAEGYSVSREKKESFPLTVTSAQKNPTAFYLCASSPDGQGGNTGELFFGEGSRLTVL.

The chain is built from TRBV19 and TRBJ2-5, with TRBD2 identical over 14 bases. The CDR3 is made up of 15 amino acids. V dropped 4 bases and J dropped 4; count of bases not matched to a gene: 2. Germline CDR1 is LNHDA and CDR2 is SQIVND (reference sequence). The CDR3: CASSKTSGGAETQYF. CDR3 in DNA: TGTGCCAGTAGTAAGACTAGCGGGGGGGCAGAGACCCAGTACTTC.

The V call is TRBV7-2, the J call TRBJ1-1; no clear D gene. The germline V gene has CDR1 SGHTA and CDR2 FQGNSA. The V end was cut by 1 base, the J end by 0 bases, with 12 bases between. The CDR3 runs to 16 residues. CDR3 loop: CASSLVTVSMNTEAFF. Written as DNA, the CDR3 is TGTGCCAGCAGCTTAGTAACAGTTTCAATGAACACTGAAGCTTTCTTT.

The chain joins TRBV3-1 (or the pseudogene TRBV3-2) to TRBJ2-5; 9 bases agree with TRBD2. The germline CDR1 and CDR2 sequences are LGHDT and YNNKEL (reference sequence). The CDR3 totals 14 residues. V lost 8 bases, J lost 7 bases, and 11 bases stayed unmatched. As DNA, the CDR3 is TGTGCCAGCCTAAATAGCGGGGGCGGATGGACCCAGTACTTC. Translating gives CASLNSGGGWTQYF.

This clone showed up just once. This sequence joins TRBV4-2 and TRBJ2-3; TRBD2 matches at 9 bases. This CDR3 comprises 16 residues. Trimming cost V 4 bases and J 11 bases; bases outside gene matches: 16. In germline, CDR1 is LGHNA, CDR2 YNFKEQ. The CDR3 loop is CASSPAGGSEPPGQYF. For the CDR3, the DNA is TGTGCCAGCAGCCCGGCGGGGGGGAGCGAACCTCCCGGGCAGTATTTT.

The rearrangement joins TRBV19 to TRBJ1-5; perhaps TRBD1 as D (5 bases). V was trimmed by 7 bases and J by 9 bases, leaving 13 bases between them. The CDR3 runs 12 residues. CDR1 is LNHDA, CDR2 SQIVND, per germline (reference sequence). This CDR3 is CASKDGGMPQHF. For the CDR3, the DNA is TGTGCCAGTAAAGACGGGGGAATGCCCCAGCATTTT.

J is TRBJ1-4 and V is TRBV11-2; 7 nucleotides agree with TRBD1. V lost 5 bases, J lost 0 bases, and 6 bases stayed unmatched. The CDR3 is 16 amino acids. Germline V gene lookup returns CDR1 SGHAT and CDR2 FQNNGV. The CDR3 bases are TGTGCCAGCAGCCGAGGGACAGAAGCAACTAATGAAAAACTGTTTTTT. Encoded protein: CASSRGTEATNEKLFF.

This chain connects TRBV5-1 to TRBJ2-2, with 9 bases aligning to TRBD1. Germline-derived CDR1 and CDR2 are SGHRS and YFSETQ. The ends lost 1 base at V and 3 bases at J; junction bases unmatched: 4. This CDR3 contains 16 residues. CDR3 region: CASSLRDRGDTGELFF. The CDR3 coding sequence is TGCGCCAGCAGCTTGCGTGACAGGGGGGACACCGGGGAGCTGTTTTTT.

The V gene is TRBV7-6, the J gene TRBJ2-1; 7 bases fit TRBD2. The CDR3 length is 15 residues. The V gene's germline CDR1 is SGHVS and CDR2 FNYEAQ. After removal of 2 bases from V and 0 bases from J, the junction contained 1 base not matched to a gene. The CDR3 DNA sequence: TGTGCCAGCAGCTTACGCGGGAGCTCCTACAATGAGCAGTTCTTC. The encoded protein is CASSLRGSSYNEQFF. Variable domain in full (rest from reference TRBV7-6 and TRBJ2-1): GAGVSQSPRYKVTKRGQDVALRCDPISGHVSLYWYRQALGQGPEFLTYFNYEAQQDKSGLPNDRFSAERPEGSISTLTIQRTEQRDSAMYRCASSLRGSSYNEQFFGPGTRLTVL.

The chain carries TRBV11-1 and TRBJ2-5, with D perhaps matching TRBD2 (6 bases). V dropped 2 bases and J dropped 2 bases, with 15 bases sitting between them. This CDR3 spans 16 amino acids. The germline CDR1 and CDR2 sequences are SGHAT and FQDESV (reference sequence). CDR3 loop: CASSLFMGGGQETQYF. The CDR3 nucleotides are TGTGCCAGCAGCTTATTTATGGGAGGTGGACAAGAGACCCAGTACTTC.

This CDR3 reads CASSPSAGVYTGELFF. CDR3 DNA sequence: TGTGCCAGCAGCCCCTCGGCAGGTGTTTACACCGGGGAGCTGTTTTTT. The chain employs TRBV9 and TRBJ2-2, with D unclear. The CDR3 has 16 residues. Germline assignment: CDR1 SGDLS and CDR2 YYNGEE. Trimming removed 4 bases at V and 3 bases at J, with 16 bases between.

This rearrangement joins TRBV11-2 to TRBJ2-3; 7 bases match TRBD2. The CDR3 contains 16 residues. Germline values: CDR1 SGHAT, CDR2 FQNNGV. Trimming cost V 4 bases and J 2 bases; bases outside gene matches: 9. The CDR3: CASSSAERGSTDTQYF. Here the CDR3 DNA reads TGTGCCAGCAGCTCAGCGGAGCGGGGCTCCACAGATACGCAGTATTTT.

This chain connects TRBV12-1 to TRBJ1-1; whether TRBD1, the table's D call, matches the DNA was not checked. TRBV12-1 corresponds to a pseudogene. The CDR3 totals 14 residues. This chain's CDR3 is CASSCIQGSTEAFF. The CDR3 nucleotides read TGTGCCAGCAGCTGCATCCAGGGGAGCACTGAAGCTTTCTTT.

The V gene is TRBV5-1, the J gene TRBJ2-3, with D unresolved. V was shortened by 0 bases and J by 3 bases, with 8 bases between the two germline ends. This CDR3 contains 14 residues. CDR1 is SGHRS and CDR2 is YFSETQ in the germline V gene. CDR3 residues: CASSLEPGTDTQYF. CDR3 nucleotides: TGCGCCAGCAGCTTGGAACCGGGTACAGATACGCAGTATTTT. Full variable domain (remainder filled in from reference TRBV5-1 and TRBJ2-3): KAGVTQTPRYLIKTRGQQVTLSCSPISGHRSVSWYQQTPGQGLQFLFEYFSETQRNKGNFPGRFSGRQFSNSRSEMNVSTLELGDSALYLCASSLEPGTDTQYFGPGTRLTVL.

This chain uses TRBV13 with TRBJ2-3; maybe TRBD2 (6 bases). The V end lost 2 bases, the J end lost 6 bases, and 18 bases lay between the germline ends. Germline V gene lookup returns CDR1 PRHDT and CDR2 FYEKMQ (reference sequence). The length of the CDR3 is 16 residues. The chain's CDR3 is CASSLRRAYPSDTQYF. The CDR3 bases are TGTGCCAGCAGCTTACGGAGGGCCTATCCCTCCGATACGCAGTATTTT.

This chain connects TRBV18 to TRBJ2-1, with 8 bases that match TRBD2. V lost 2 bases to trimming and J lost 6 bases; unmatched junction nucleotides: 3. The CDR3 consists of 14 residues. The germline V gene encodes CDR1 KGHSH and CDR2 LQKENI. This CDR3 reads CASSPGLATNEQFF. CDR3 nucleotides: TGTGCCAGCTCACCAGGACTAGCCACCAATGAGCAGTTCTTC.

CDR3 loop: CASSQRTGQPPIEAFF. CDR3 coding DNA: TGTGCCAGCAGCCAAAGAACCGGACAGCCCCCAATAGAAGCTTTCTTT. This chain connects TRBV4-2 to TRBJ1-1, with a tentative D call TRBD1 (6 bases). Trimming stripped 2 bases from V and 8 bases from J, with 21 bases between. Germline values: CDR1 LGHNA, CDR2 YNFKEQ. This CDR3 region has 16 residues.

The chain employs TRBV5-1 and TRBJ2-7, with D possibly being TRBD1 (6 bases). CDR3 length: 18 amino acids. V was shortened by 0 bases and J by 4 bases, with 23 bases between the two germline ends. Germline CDR1 and CDR2: SGHRS and YFSETQ. CDR3 DNA: TGCGCCAGCAGCTTGGGGCAGGGGCCTTCCCCGGGACCATACGAGCAGTACTTC. This codes for CASSLGQGPSPGPYEQYF.

The CDR3 coding sequence is TGTGCCAGCAGTGAAGCCGACGAGCAGTACTTC. Its translation is CASSEADEQYF. This sequence joins TRBV2 and TRBJ2-7, with D unclear. Trimming left V 0 bases short and J 5 bases short, with 2 bases between. CDR3 length equals 11 residues. CDR1 is SNHLY and CDR2 is FYNNEI in the germline V gene.

The chain couples TRBV5-4 to TRBJ1-2, with a weak D call TRBD1 (5 bases). This CDR3 contains 14 residues. V lost 1 base, J lost 5 bases, and 12 bases lay in between. CDR1 and CDR2 from the germline V gene are SGHNT and YYREEE (reference sequence). CDR3 protein: CASSLRGSLYGYTF. The DNA for the CDR3 is TGTGCCAGCAGCTTGAGGGGATCTTTATATGGCTACACCTTC.

The rearrangement uses TRBV5-1 and TRBJ1-3; D gene ambiguous. The CDR3 is 14 amino acids. V was clipped by 0 bases and J by 1 base, with 5 bases between them. Germline lookup yields CDR1 SGHRS and CDR2 YFSETQ. The CDR3 here is CASSLGQSGNTIYF. The CDR3 bases are TGCGCCAGCAGCTTGGGACAATCTGGAAACACCATATATTTT.

This clone was recorded once. The chain joins TRBV5-1 to TRBJ2-3; D gene ambiguous. V was trimmed by 3 bases and J by 3 bases, leaving 8 bases between them. CDR3 length equals 13 residues. The germline V gene encodes CDR1 SGHRS and CDR2 YFSETQ. CDR3 in amino acids: CASSSRETDTQYF. The CDR3 DNA reads as TGCGCCAGCAGCTCTCGAGAAACAGATACGCAGTATTTT.

This chain links TRBV30 with TRBJ2-6, with D possibly TRBD1 on 6 matching bases. Per the germline V gene, CDR1 is GTSNPN and CDR2 is SVGIG (reference sequence). The CDR3 is 18 residues long. The V end was cut by 3 bases, the J end by 0 bases, with 18 bases between. The CDR3 protein is CAWSGLTGPVSGANVLTF. The CDR3 DNA follows: TGTGCCTGGAGCGGCTTAACAGGGCCTGTCTCTGGGGCCAACGTCCTGACTTTC. The whole variable domain, filled in from reference TRBV30 and TRBJ2-6, reads SQTIHQWPATLVQPVGSPLSLECTVEGTSNPNLYWYRQAAGRGLQLLFYSVGIGQISSEVPQNLSASRPQDRQFILSSKKLLLSDSGFYLCAWSGLTGPVSGANVLTFGAGSRLTVL.

The V call is TRBV5-4, the J call TRBJ1-2; the D is unclear. The CDR3 has 14 residues. V lost 3 bases and J 6 bases, leaving 15 bases between the germline ends. Germline CDR1 and CDR2: SGHNT and YYREEE (reference sequence). The CDR3 loop reads CASSSDNWRNGYTF. The CDR3 region has the DNA TGTGCCAGCAGCTCCGATAATTGGCGGAATGGCTACACCTTC.

The CDR3 nucleotides are TGTGCCAGCAGGAGGGGGGGCTCCTACAATGAGCAGTTCTTC. Translation gives CASRRGGSYNEQFF. This chain uses TRBV5-5 with TRBJ2-1; D may be TRBD2 (7 bases). Trimming pared 5 bases from V and 0 bases from J, leaving 9 bases between. Germline lookup yields CDR1 SGHKS and CDR2 YYEKEE (reference sequence). The CDR3 has 14 residues. Drawing the rest from reference TRBV5-5 and TRBJ2-1, the complete variable domain is DAGVTQSPTHLIKTRGQQVTLRCSPISGHKSVSWYQQVLGQGPQFIFQYYEKEERGRGNFPDRFSARQFPNYSSELNVNALLLGDSALYLCASRRGGSYNEQFFGPGTRLTVL.

This chain joins TRBV15 and TRBJ1-4; D ambiguous. Germline loops: CDR1 LNHNV, CDR2 YYDKDF (reference sequence). CDR3 length: 14 residues. The germline V and J ends were trimmed by 4 bases and 17 bases, with 23 bases remaining between them. The CDR3 sequence: CATSTYEREDDFFF. The DNA of the CDR3 is TGTGCCACCAGCACCTACGAGAGGGAAGATGACTTTTTTTTT.

The chain is built from TRBV7-9 and TRBJ2-2, with 7 bases that match TRBD2. Germline V gives CDR1 SEHNR, CDR2 FQNEAQ (reference sequence). The CDR3 covers 15 residues. V dropped 4 bases and J dropped 4; count of bases not matched to a gene: 6. DNA of the CDR3: TGTGCCAGCAGCTCGGGGGGAGAGCTCACCGGGGAGCTGTTTTTT. It yields the protein CASSSGGELTGELFF.

The J gene is TRBJ2-3, the V gene TRBV10-2; TRBD2 aligns across 14 bases. The CDR3 consists of 15 residues. Germline CDR1 WSHSY, CDR2 SAAADI. The V and J ends lost 5 bases and 5 bases, in that order; junction bases with no gene match: 3. CDR3 DNA sequence: TGCGCCAGCAGTCCGGGACTAGCGGGGGAAGATACGCAGTATTTT. It specifies CASSPGLAGEDTQYF.

DNA for the CDR3: TGTGCCAGCACTGGACTAGCGGGGCCCTCCTACGAGCAGTACTTC. Its translation is CASTGLAGPSYEQYF. V usage is TRBV2 and J usage is TRBJ2-7; 12 bases agree with TRBD2. The CDR3 is 15 amino acids. The V segment lost 7 bases and the J segment 0 bases; nucleotides outside the gene matches: 4. The germline CDR1 and CDR2 sequences are SNHLY and FYNNEI.

With regard to this clone: Other DNA sequences from this sample encode an identical CDR3 as well. The gene calls are TRBV11-2 and TRBJ2-7; TRBD2 agrees at 9 bases. V was clipped by 1 base and J by 2 bases; unmatched bases: 0. The CDR3 totals 14 residues. Germline CDR1 is SGHAT and CDR2 is FQNNGV. The CDR3 nucleotides are TGTGCCAGCAGCTTAGGCGGGGGGGCCTACGAGCAGTACTTC. Its translation: CASSLGGGAYEQYF.